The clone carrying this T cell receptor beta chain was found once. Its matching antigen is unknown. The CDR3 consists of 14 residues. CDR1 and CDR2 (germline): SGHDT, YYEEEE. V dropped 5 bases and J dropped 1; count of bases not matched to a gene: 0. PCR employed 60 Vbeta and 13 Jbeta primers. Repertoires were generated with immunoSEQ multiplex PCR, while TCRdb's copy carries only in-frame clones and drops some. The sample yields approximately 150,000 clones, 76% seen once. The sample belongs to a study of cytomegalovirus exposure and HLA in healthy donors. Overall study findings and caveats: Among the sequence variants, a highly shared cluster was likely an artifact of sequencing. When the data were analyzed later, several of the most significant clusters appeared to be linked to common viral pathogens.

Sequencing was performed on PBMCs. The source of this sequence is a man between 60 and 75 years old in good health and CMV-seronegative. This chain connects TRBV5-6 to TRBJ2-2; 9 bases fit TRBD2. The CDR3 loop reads CASRTSGNTGELFF. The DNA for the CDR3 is TGTGCCAGCAGGACTAGCGGGAACACCGGGGAGCTGTTTTTT.